This entry is about one TCR beta chain. This clone is termed medium-sized (0.01 to 0.1%). Which antigen it targets is not known. There are no base qualities to consult, and no much larger clone falls within one base. The source of the sample is a study of sequential checkpoint blockade in melanoma (dated by TCRdb to about 2019). For the wider study: In a 1:1 randomization, patients received either first-line nivolumab then ipilimumab (arm A) or ipilimumab then nivolumab (arm B). Matched tumor biopsies were taken from around 20 patients before treatment and at week 13, after single-agent nivolumab (arm A) or ipilimumab (arm B). The same lesion was the source of 75% to 90% of the matched pre- and post-treatment tumor biopsy pairs. TCRbeta immunosequencing was performed on DNA from 91 pretreatment melanoma tumor samples. Both trial sequences were followed by maintenance nivolumab. Overall study results and their limits: Within-arm analyses of tumor T-cell fraction were constrained by small sample sizes and reduced statistical power. Clinical benefit was about 30 times more likely to be achieved by patients whose tumor T-cell fraction and clonality increased by week 13. The response-prediction model combining TCR metrics and mutation burden needs validation in larger, independent patient cohorts. Among patients in the nivolumab-first arm (arm A), tumor TIL clonality before treatment was associated with response (P = .04). PD-L1 staining and CD8+ T-cell counts correlated with tumor T-cell fraction and clonality, whereas mutational load did not.

TCRbeta CDR3 regions were immunosequenced from genomic DNA with the immunoSEQ Assay. Before high-throughput sequencing, the genomic DNA was amplified using bias-controlled multiplex PCR. In the source study's methods: To quantify the absolute abundance of each unique TCRbeta CDR3 region, the sequences were collapsed and filtered. Clonality, defined as 1 minus Pielou's evenness, was calculated using only productive rearrangements. To compute tumor T-cell fraction, TCRbeta template counts were normalized to usable DNA, with usable DNA estimated from several housekeeping genes. A previously published method was used to identify clones with significantly greater frequencies in on-treatment samples than in baseline samples. TCRdb carries this immuneACCESS record with in-frame sequences only. Its versions omit some clonotypes, under half of them owing to an unresolved V gene in the studies checked, with the rest unexplained. V and J calls and clone size follow that table, whereas D and trimming were derived from the DNA. A total of 4,200 or so clones appear in this sample, roughly 22% of them only once. Clones ranked in the top ten supply about 4.1% of the sample.

V lost 1 base and J lost 5 bases, and the count of bases not matched to a germline gene is 7. CDR1 and CDR2 are drawn from the germline V gene: MGHRA, YSYEKL. From cysteine to phenylalanine, the CDR3 is 15 amino acids long. Only the CDR3 part of the read is kept: 45 bases, read in frame from the first base. Explained via the paper, the treatment or condition label denotes: randomized to nivolumab then ipilimumab (arm A) or the reverse (arm B). No trial patient had received prior DNA-damaging chemotherapy. Samples were obtained from patients with melanoma enrolled in CheckMate 064, a randomized, open-label phase II trial of sequential checkpoint blockade. Genomic DNA from formalin-fixed paraffin-embedded (FFPE) tissue samples was used for tumor TCR sequencing.

The clonotype originates from a human donor with melanoma. Material: tumor tissue (inferred from file names), obtained from a patient given nivolumab and ipilimumab in sequence. In this chain, TRBV4-1 is recombined with TRBJ1-2; TRBD1 fits 7 bases in the junction. Read as DNA, the sequence is TGCGCCAGCAGCCAAGTCGACCAGGGGGGATATGGCTACACCTTC. Translated, this gives CASSQVDQGGYGYTF.